The subject of this entry is one T cell receptor (beta chain). TCRdb used MiXCR to reprocess the 5' RACE reads, holding one entry per CDR3 protein. This sample has about 64,000 distinct CDR3 sequences, with approximately 21% found just once. This sample stems from a study of HIV-infected patients and healthy controls. The V segment lost 2 bases and the J segment 0 bases; nucleotides outside the gene matches: 10. The CDR3 spans 19 residues. The chain has TRBV12-3 or TRBV12-4 and TRBJ2-1, with 10 bases that match TRBD2. The sequenced sample was CD4+ T cells from blood. This receptor was identified in a human donor in good health. As DNA, the CDR3 is TGTGCCAGCAGTTTACACCGGACTAGCGGTTTAAGCTCCTACAATGAGCAGTTCTTC. Translation: CASSLHRTSGLSSYNEQFF.